This T cell receptor (beta chain) was recorded in a study of T cell changes during pregnancy in multiple sclerosis. The method was immunoSEQ multiplex PCR; TCRdb's version includes in-frame clones alone and lacks a portion of them. The repertoire consists of tens of thousands of clones, with roughly nine tenths occurring once and the leading ten covering roughly 10%. V dropped 2 bases and J dropped 5; count of bases not matched to a gene: 5. The CDR3 consists of 15 residues. CDR1 and CDR2 (germline): SGHDT, YYEEEE. The V gene is TRBV5-6, the J gene TRBJ2-7, with TRBD1 matching over 12 bases. This receptor was identified in a female donor with multiple sclerosis, enrolled in a pregnancy study. Sequenced material: CD8+ T cells from peripheral blood mononuclear cells, taken in the second trimester of pregnancy. The CDR3 nucleotides read TGTGCCAGCAGCTTAATGGGACAGGGGGCGGACGAGCAGTACTTC. It translates to CASSLMGQGADEQYF.